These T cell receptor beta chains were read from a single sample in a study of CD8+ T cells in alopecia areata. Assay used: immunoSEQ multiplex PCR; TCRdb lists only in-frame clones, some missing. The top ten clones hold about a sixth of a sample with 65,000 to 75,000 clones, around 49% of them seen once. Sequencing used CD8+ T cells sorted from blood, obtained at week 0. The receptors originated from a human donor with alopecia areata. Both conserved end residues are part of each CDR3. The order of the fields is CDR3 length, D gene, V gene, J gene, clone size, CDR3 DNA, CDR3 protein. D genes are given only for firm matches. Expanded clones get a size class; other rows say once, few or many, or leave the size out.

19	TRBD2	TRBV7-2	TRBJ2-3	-	TGTGCCAGCAGCTTACAGCCCCTAGCGGGAGGGCCGGACACAGATACGCAGTATTTT	CASSLQPLAGGPDTDTQYF
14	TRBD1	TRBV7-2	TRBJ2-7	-	TGTGCCAGCAGCCCACCCCAGGGGGCCTACGAGCAGTACTTC	CASSPPQGAYEQYF
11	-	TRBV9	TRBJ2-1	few	TGTGCCAGCAGCGCATCCAATGAGCAGTTCTTC	CASSASNEQFF
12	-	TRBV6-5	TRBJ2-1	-	TGTGCCAGCAGTTACTCGAGCAGGGAGCAGTTCTTC	CASSYSSREQFF
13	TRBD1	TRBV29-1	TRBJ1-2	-	TGCAGCGCCGTGACAGGGTACATGACTGGCTACACCTTC	CSAVTGYMTGYTF
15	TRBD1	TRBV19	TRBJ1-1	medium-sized	TGTGCCAGTAGTATAGGCTGGACAGGGGACACTGAAGCTTTCTTT	CASSIGWTGDTEAFF
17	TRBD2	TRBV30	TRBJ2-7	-	TGTGCCTGTCTCCCGGGACTAGCGGAACCCTTGGCCTACGAGCAGTACTTC	CACLPGLAEPLAYEQYF
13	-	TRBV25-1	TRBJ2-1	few	TGTGCCAGCAGTGAATATTCGGGCGATGAGCAGTTCTTC	CASSEYSGDEQFF
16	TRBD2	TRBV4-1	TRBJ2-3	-	TGCGCCAGCAGCCAGATTAGCGGGAGGGCAACAGATACGCAGTATTTT	CASSQISGRATDTQYF
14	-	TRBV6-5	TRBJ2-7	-	TGTGCCAGCAGTTCCGAGGACGGAGACTACGAGCAGTACTTC	CASSSEDGDYEQYF
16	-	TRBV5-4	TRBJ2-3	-	TGTGCCAGCAGTCCTGGACTATCCGCTCTTAGGGATACGCAGTATTTT	CASSPGLSALRDTQYF
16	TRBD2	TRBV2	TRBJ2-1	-	TGTGCCAGCGGGTTATCTAGCGGACCCTCCTACAATGAGCAGTTCTTC	CASGLSSGPSYNEQFF
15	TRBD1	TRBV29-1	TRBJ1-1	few	TGCAGCGTTGAAAAGCCGGGACAGGGGCTCACTGAAGCTTTCTTT	CSVEKPGQGLTEAFF
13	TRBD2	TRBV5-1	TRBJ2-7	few	TGCGCCAGCGGGGGAGGGGCGACCTACGAGCAGTACTTC	CASGGGATYEQYF
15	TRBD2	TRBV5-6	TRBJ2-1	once	TGTGCCAGCACCATAGCGGGCCACTCCTACAATGAGCAGTTCTTC	CASTIAGHSYNEQFF
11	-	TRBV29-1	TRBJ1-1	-	TGCAGCGTTGCCTCGAACACTGAAGCTTTCTTT	CSVASNTEAFF
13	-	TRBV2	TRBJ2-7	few	TGTGCCAGCAGGGGTGGGGTAAGCTACGAGCAGTACTTC	CASRGGVSYEQYF
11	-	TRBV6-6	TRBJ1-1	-	TGTGCCAGCAGTCTGGAGGCTGAAGCTTTCTTT	CASSLEAEAFF
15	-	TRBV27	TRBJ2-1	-	TGTGCCAGCAGCCATAGGGGGAGCTCCTACAATGAGCAGTTCTTC	CASSHRGSSYNEQFF
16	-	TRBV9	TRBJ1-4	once	TGTGCCAGCAGCGTAGGAGGGTTGGCCACTAATGAAAAACTGTTTTTT	CASSVGGLATNEKLFF
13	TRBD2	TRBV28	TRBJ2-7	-	TGTGCCAGCAGTTTCCGCGGGGGTATCGAGCAGTACTTC	CASSFRGGIEQYF
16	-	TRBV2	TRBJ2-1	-	TGTGCCAGCAGGGGGCTTGACTATCCCGCAGGCCATGAGCAGTTCTTC	CASRGLDYPAGHEQFF